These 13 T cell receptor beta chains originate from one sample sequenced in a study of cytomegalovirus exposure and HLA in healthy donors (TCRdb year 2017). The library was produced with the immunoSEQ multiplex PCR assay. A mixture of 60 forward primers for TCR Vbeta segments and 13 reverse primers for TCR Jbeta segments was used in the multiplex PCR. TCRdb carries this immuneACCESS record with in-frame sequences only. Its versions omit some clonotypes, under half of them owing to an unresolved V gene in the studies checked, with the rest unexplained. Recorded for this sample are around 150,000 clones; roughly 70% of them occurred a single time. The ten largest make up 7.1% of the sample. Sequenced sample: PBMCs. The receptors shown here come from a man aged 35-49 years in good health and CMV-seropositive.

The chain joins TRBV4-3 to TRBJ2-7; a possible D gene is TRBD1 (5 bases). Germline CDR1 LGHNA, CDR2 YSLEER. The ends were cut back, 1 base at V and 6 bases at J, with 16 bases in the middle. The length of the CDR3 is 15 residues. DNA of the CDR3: TGCGCCAGCAGCCAAGGCGGACACCTACGTAGCGAGCAGTACTTC. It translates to CASSQGGHLRSEQYF.

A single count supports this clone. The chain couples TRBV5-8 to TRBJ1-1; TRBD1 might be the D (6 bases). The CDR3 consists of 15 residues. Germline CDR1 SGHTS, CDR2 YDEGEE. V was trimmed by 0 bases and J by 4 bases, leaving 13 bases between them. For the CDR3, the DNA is TGTGCCAGCAGCTTGGTAGGACAGAGAGGCACTGAAGCTTTCTTT. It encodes CASSLVGQRGTEAFF.

The DNA for the CDR3 is TGTGCCAGTAGTATAGACCCCAGGACGGGGACTGAAGCTTTCTTT. Its protein product is CASSIDPRTGTEAFF. The chain couples TRBV19 to TRBJ1-1; no reliable D call. V lost 0 bases and J lost 5, with 13 bases in between. The CDR3 is made up of 15 amino acids. CDR1 is LNHDA and CDR2 is SQIVND in the germline V gene (reference sequence).

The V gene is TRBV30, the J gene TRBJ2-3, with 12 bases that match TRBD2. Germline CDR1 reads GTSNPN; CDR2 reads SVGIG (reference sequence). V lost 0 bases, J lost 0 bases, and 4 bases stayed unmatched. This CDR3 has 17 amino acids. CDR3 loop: CAWSVLAGGRSTDTQYF. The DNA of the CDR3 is TGTGCCTGGAGTGTACTAGCGGGGGGCCGGAGCACAGATACGCAGTATTTT. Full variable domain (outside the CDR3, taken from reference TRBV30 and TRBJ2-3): SQTIHQWPATLVQPVGSPLSLECTVEGTSNPNLYWYRQAAGRGLQLLFYSVGIGQISSEVPQNLSASRPQDRQFILSSKKLLLSDSGFYLCAWSVLAGGRSTDTQYFGPGTRLTVL.

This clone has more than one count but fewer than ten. The CDR3 DNA is TGTGCCAGCAGGGACAGGAATTCACCCCTCCACTTT. Translated: CASRDRNSPLHF. V and J are TRBV6-5 and TRBJ1-6; 7 bases are a match to TRBD1. CDR1 is MNHEY, CDR2 SVGAGI, per germline. The CDR3 is made up of 12 amino acids. J gave up 7 bases and V 6 bases, and 0 bases lay outside the gene matches.

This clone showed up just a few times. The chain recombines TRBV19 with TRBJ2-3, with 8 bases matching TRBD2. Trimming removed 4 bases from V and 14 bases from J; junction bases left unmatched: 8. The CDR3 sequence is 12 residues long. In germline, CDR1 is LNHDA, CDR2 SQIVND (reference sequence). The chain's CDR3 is CASSTDGGARYF. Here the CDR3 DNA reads TGTGCCAGTAGTACCGACGGGGGGGCAAGGTATTTT.

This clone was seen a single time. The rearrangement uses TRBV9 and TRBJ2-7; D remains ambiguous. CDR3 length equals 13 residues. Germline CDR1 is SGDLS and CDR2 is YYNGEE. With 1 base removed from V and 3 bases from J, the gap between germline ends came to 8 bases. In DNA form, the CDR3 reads TGTGCCAGCAGCGTATCGGAGAGCTACGAGCAGTACTTC. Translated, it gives CASSVSESYEQYF.

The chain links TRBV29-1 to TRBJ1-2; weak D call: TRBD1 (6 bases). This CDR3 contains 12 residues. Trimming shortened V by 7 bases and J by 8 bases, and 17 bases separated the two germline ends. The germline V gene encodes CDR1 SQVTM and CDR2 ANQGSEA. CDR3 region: CSAGGGAIGYTF. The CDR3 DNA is TGCAGCGCGGGGGGGGGCGCAATAGGCTACACCTTC. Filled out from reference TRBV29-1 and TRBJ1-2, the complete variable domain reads SAVISQKPSRDICQRGTSLTIQCQVDSQVTMMFWYRQQPGQSLTLIATANQGSEATYESGFVIDKFPISRPNLTFSTLTVSNMSPEDSSIYLCSAGGGAIGYTFGSGTRLTVV.

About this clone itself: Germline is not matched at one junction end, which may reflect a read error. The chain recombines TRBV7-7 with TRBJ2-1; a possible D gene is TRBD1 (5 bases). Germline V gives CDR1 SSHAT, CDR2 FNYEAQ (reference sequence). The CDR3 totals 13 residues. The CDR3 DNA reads TGTGCTAGCAGCCCCGACAGAGACAATGAGCAGTTCTTC. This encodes CASSPDRDNEQFF.

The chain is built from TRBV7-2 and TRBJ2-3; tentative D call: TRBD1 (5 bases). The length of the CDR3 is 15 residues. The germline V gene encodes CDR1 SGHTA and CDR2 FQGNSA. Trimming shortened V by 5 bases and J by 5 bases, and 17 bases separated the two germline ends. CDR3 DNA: TGTGCCAGCAGCCGGGCCATCGCTACAGGAGATACGCAGTATTTT. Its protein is CASSRAIATGDTQYF. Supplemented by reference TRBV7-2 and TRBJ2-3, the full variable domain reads GAGVSQSPSNKVTEKGKDVELRCDPISGHTALYWYRQSLGQGLEFLIYFQGNSAPDKSGLPSDRFSAERTGGSVSTLTIQRTQQEDSAVYLCASSRAIATGDTQYFGPGTRLTVL.

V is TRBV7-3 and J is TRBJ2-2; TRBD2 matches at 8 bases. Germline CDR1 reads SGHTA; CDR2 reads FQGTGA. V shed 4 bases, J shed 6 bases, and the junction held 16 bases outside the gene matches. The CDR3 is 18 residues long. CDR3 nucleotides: TGTGCCAGCAGCTCTTGGACTAGCCTGGGGCGATATCCCGGGGAGCTGTTTTTT. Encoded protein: CASSSWTSLGRYPGELFF.

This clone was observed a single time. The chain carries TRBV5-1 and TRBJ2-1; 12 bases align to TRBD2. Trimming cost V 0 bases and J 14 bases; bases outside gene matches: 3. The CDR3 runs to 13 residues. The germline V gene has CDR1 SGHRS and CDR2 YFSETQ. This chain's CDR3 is CASSLALAGGEFF. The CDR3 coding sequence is TGCGCCAGCAGCTTGGCGCTAGCGGGGGGGGAGTTCTTC. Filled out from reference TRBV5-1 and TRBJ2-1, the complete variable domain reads KAGVTQTPRYLIKTRGQQVTLSCSPISGHRSVSWYQQTPGQGLQFLFEYFSETQRNKGNFPGRFSGRQFSNSRSEMNVSTLELGDSALYLCASSLALAGGEFFGPGTRLTVL.

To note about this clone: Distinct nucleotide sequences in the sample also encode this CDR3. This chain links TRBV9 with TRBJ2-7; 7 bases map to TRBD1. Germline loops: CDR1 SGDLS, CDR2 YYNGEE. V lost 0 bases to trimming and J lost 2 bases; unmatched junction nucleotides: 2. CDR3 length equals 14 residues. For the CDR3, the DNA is TGTGCCAGCAGCGTAGGACAGGGAACCTACGAGCAGTACTTC. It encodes CASSVGQGTYEQYF.